These T cell receptor beta chains were read from a single sample in a study of T cells expressing NK-cell markers. Using the 5' RACE reads, TCRdb records one entry per CDR3 protein without DNA. This sample's table has 130,000 to 150,000 distinct CDR3 sequences. The sequencing input was blood T cells: a sorted CD56 or NKG2C T cell subset, CD4+ or CD8+ T cells, or bulk PBMC T cells (not recorded which). These receptors all come from a man aged 18 to 35 in good health. The CDR3 runs from the conserved cysteine through the conserved F or W.

>TRBV5-4|TRBJ2-1
CASSLGTSGNNEQFF
>TRBV9|TRBJ2-7
CASNQDGLGGEQYF
>TRBV11-2|TRBJ2-1
CASSFPSMGSYNEQFF
>TRBV30|TRBJ1-3
CAWRGLGVSGNTIYF
>TRBV18|TRBJ2-7
CASSPRQGSSYEQYF
>TRBV25-1|TRBJ2-5
CASSETPSELSQETQYF
>TRBV5-5|TRBJ2-7
CASSVGRPYEQYF
>TRBV10-3|TRBJ1-1
CAISDPLGQEAFF
>TRBV29-1|TRBJ2-3
CSVLAGSLADTQYF
>TRBV27|TRBJ2-1
CASSSSQAANNEQFF
>TRBV30|TRBJ2-3
CAWSHSRDTITDTQYF
>TRBV14|TRBJ2-4
CASSQGPGLAKNIQYF
>TRBV4-3|TRBJ2-2
CASSLSFRLSGELFF
>TRBV12-3/TRBV12-4|TRBJ1-2
CASTGGTRDEFYGYTF
>TRBV2|TRBJ2-1
CASSLAGGFGNEQFF
>TRBV20-1|TRBJ2-7
CSARDLRTPVFYEQYF
>TRBV5-1|TRBJ2-1
CASSDRVEREQFF
>TRBV5-4|TRBJ2-1
CACRPPSSDNEQFF
>TRBV5-1|TRBJ2-7
CASSLPGLEPYEQYF
>TRBV6-5|TRBJ1-1
CASSYPGGIAEAFF
>TRBV12-3/TRBV12-4|TRBJ2-5
CASTGLAGGPRETQYF
>TRBV5-4|TRBJ1-2
CASRVYGNYGYTF
>TRBV7-9|TRBJ2-5
CASSLIKGTPSETQYF
>TRBV6-1|TRBJ2-3
CASSPFLATGTRDTQYF
>TRBV28|TRBJ1-1
CASSLFFQNTEAFF
>TRBV10-1|TRBJ2-3
CASSEFPLGTDTQYF
>TRBV7-9|TRBJ2-7
CASSTYDGGSEQYF
>TRBV5-8|TRBJ2-3
CASRQGLGDTQYF
>TRBV10-3|TRBJ1-5
CAISGQGWSNQPQHF
>TRBV29-1|TRBJ2-2
CSVWRGGRGTGELFF
>TRBV30|TRBJ2-5
CAWSVLTSGRNQETQYF
>TRBV4-1|TRBJ1-2
CASSQEGGQGNGYTF
>TRBV7-6|TRBJ2-1
CASSLGGNSEQFF
>TRBV20-1|TRBJ2-2
CSARDSGTEYTGELFF
>TRBV6-2/TRBV6-3|TRBJ2-1
CASSLLAGGWNEQFF
>TRBV6-1|TRBJ2-7
CASIFKRPVQAEQYF
>TRBV6-5|TRBJ1-3
CASSYSILPGVPGNTIYF
>TRBV14|TRBJ2-5
CASSGFTGPQETQYF
>TRBV19|TRBJ1-1
CASSGGTEAFF
>TRBV24-1|TRBJ2-1
CATSDPAGREGNDNEQFF
>TRBV3-1|TRBJ2-1
CASSQLGAGGPANEQFF
>TRBV30|TRBJ2-1
CAWIREGSENEQFF
>TRBV5-6|TRBJ1-4
CASVYGRGDEKLFF
>TRBV7-9|TRBJ1-4
CASRGLRGTNEKLFF
>TRBV20-1|TRBJ2-1
CSARGTSGLMEQFF
>TRBV4-2|TRBJ2-1
CASSQAGDEQFF
>TRBV5-1|TRBJ2-5
CASSSGHQETQYF
>TRBV14|TRBJ2-2
CASSGSGYTGELFF
>TRBV10-3|TRBJ2-3
CAISESPSGTTSTDTQYF
>TRBV7-8|TRBJ1-5
CASSFTGGADQPQHF